The TCR beta chain described here comes from a study of blood T cells in healthy people across ages. Each sample yielded at least 5 micrograms of PBMC total RNA. With 3 bases removed from V and 8 bases from J, the gap between germline ends came to 17 bases. The CDR3 is made up of 14 amino acids. Germline V lookup: CDR1 GTSNPN, CDR2 SVGIG (reference sequence). It was with a sample-barcoded 5' primer and a J-beta primer mix that a second PCR of about 6 to 12 cycles was run. From the 5' RACE reads, TCRdb called clonotypes with MiXCR, one entry per CDR3 protein. The data show about 650,000 distinct CDR3 sequences, about 30% seen once.

The sequenced sample consisted of blood. The source of this sequence is a woman of 80 years or more in good health. This chain joins TRBV30 and TRBJ2-1; D may be TRBD1 (6 bases). The CDR3 is CAWRKRGGADEQFF. CDR3 bases: TGTGCCTGGAGAAAACGAGGGGGAGCTGATGAGCAGTTCTTC.